This T cell receptor beta chain was documented in a study of shared clonotypes between healthy human individuals. Study observations and caveats: Memory subsets generally showed smaller estimated richness than naive subsets did.

Data came from immunoSEQ multiplex PCR; TCRdb stores just in-frame clones and leaves some out. This table has approximately 1.9 million clones, about 93% appearing once. Points on this clone: Its antigen is not identified.

Naive CD8 cells were CD45RO-negative, positively selected for CCR7, excluding terminally differentiated effector memory CD45RA+ cells. V was pared by 2 bases and J by 1 base, with 8 bases of the junction left unmatched. Per the germline V gene, CDR1 is SGHVS and CDR2 is FNYEAQ. The CDR3 runs to 18 residues. Sequenced sample: naive CD8+ T cells from PBMCs. This TCR derives from a man aged 18 to 29 in good health. Some clones in this sample may be carry-over from other donors' samples. The chain uses TRBV7-6 and TRBJ2-2; 9 bases match TRBD2. CDR3 region: CASSLRISGSENTGELFF. The DNA of the CDR3 is TGTGCCAGCAGCTTAAGAATTAGCGGGAGTGAGAACACCGGGGAGCTGTTTTTT.